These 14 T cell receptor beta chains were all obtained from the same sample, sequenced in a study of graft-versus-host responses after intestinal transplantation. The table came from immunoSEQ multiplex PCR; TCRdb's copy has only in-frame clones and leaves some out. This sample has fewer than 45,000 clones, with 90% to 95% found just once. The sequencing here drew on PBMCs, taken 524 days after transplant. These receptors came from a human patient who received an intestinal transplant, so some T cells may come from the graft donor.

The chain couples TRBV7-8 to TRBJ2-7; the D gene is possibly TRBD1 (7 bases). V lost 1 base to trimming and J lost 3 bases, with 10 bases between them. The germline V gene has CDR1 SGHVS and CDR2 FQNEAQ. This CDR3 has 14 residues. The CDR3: CASSLGRDSYEQYF. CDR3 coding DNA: TGTGCCAGCAGCTTAGGGCGGGACAGCTACGAGCAGTACTTC.

CDR3 sequence: CASSLGLAGPYNEQFF. Written as DNA, the CDR3 is TGTGCCAGCAGTTTAGGACTAGCGGGTCCGTACAATGAGCAGTTCTTC. The J gene is TRBJ2-1, the V gene TRBV28; 11 bases map to TRBD2. V lost 2 bases and J lost 4; bases outside the gene matches: 4. From germline, CDR1 is MDHEN and CDR2 SYDVKM. CDR3 size: 16 residues.

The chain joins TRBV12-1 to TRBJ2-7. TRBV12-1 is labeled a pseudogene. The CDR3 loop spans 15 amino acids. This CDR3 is CASRFDWDRSGEQYF. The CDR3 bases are TGTGCCAGCAGGTTTGACTGGGACCGTTCGGGAGAGCAGTACTTC.

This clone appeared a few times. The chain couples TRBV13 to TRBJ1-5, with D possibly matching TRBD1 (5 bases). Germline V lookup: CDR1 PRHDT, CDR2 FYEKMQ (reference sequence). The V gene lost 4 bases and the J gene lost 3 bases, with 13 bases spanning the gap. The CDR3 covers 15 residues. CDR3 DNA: TGTGCCAGCAGCTGGCCCCGACAGCTCAATCAGCCCCAGCATTTT. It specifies CASSWPRQLNQPQHF.

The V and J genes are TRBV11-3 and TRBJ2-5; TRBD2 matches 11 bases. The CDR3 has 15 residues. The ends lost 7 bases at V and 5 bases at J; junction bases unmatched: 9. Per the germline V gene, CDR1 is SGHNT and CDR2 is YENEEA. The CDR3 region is CASNLSGRDGETQYF. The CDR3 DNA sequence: TGTGCCAGCAACCTTAGCGGGAGGGACGGGGAGACCCAGTACTTC.

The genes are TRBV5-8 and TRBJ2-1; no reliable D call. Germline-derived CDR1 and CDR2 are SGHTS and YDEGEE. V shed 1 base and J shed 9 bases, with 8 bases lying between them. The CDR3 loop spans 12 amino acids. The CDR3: CASSLWSGEQFF. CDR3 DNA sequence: TGTGCCAGCAGCTTGTGGTCGGGTGAGCAGTTCTTC.

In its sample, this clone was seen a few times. CDR3 amino acids: CASSFRPKPTYGYTF. In DNA, the CDR3 is TGCGCCAGCAGCTTCAGACCGAAACCGACTTATGGCTACACCTTC. The V call is TRBV5-1, the J call TRBJ1-2; the D is unclear. The CDR3 sequence is 15 residues long. Germline CDR1 and CDR2: SGHRS and YFSETQ. The germline V and J ends were trimmed by 2 bases and 5 bases, with 16 bases remaining between them.

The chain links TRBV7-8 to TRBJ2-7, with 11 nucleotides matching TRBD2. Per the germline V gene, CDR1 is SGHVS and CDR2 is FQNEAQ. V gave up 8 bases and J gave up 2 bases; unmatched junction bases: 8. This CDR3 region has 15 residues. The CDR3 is CASRSGTSGPYEQYF. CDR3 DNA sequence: TGTGCCAGCCGATCCGGGACTAGCGGACCCTACGAGCAGTACTTC. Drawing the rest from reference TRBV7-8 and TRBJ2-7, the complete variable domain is GAGVSQSPRYKVAKRGQDVALRCDPISGHVSLFWYQQALGQGPEFLTYFQNEAQLDKSGLPSDRFFAERPEGSVSTLKIQRTQQEDSAVYLCASRSGTSGPYEQYFGPGTRLTVT.

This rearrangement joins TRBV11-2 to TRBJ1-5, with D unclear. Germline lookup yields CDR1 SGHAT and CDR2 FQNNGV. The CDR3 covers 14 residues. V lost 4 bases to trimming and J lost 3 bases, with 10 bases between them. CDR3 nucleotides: TGTGCCAGCAGCTCGCCGGACCCCAATCAGCCCCAGCATTTT. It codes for CASSSPDPNQPQHF.

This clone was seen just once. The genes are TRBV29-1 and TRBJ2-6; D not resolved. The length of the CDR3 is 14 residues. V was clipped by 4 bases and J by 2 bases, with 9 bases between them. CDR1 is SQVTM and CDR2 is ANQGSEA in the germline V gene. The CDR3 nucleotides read TGCAGCGTTGGCCAGGTAGCTGGGGCCAACGTCCTGACTTTC. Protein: CSVGQVAGANVLTF.

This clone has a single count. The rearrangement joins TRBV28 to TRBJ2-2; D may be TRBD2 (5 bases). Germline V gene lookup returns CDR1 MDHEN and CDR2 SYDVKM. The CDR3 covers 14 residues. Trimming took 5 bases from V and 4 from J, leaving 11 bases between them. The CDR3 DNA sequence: TGTGCCAGCAGTGGGAGTTGGGCCACCGGGGAGCTGTTTTTT. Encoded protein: CASSGSWATGELFF.

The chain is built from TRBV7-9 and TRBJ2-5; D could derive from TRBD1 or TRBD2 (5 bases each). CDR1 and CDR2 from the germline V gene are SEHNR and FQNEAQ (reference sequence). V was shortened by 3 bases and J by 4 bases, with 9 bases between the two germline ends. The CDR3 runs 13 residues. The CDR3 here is CASSLRGRETQYF. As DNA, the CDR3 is TGTGCCAGCAGCTTGAGGGGAAGAGAGACCCAGTACTTC.

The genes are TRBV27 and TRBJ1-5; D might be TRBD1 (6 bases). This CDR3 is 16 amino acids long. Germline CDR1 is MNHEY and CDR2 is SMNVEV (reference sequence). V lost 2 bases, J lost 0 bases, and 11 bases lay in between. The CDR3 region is CASSLISRGSNQPQHF. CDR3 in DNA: TGTGCCAGCAGTTTAATCAGCAGGGGTAGCAATCAGCCCCAGCATTTT.

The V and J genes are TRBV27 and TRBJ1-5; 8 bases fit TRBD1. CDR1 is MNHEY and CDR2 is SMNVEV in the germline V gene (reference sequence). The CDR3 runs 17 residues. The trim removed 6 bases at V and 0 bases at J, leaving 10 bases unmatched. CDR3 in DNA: TGTGCCAGCAGCCAGGACAGGGCGGGTTATAGCAATCAGCCCCAGCATTTT. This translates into CASSQDRAGYSNQPQHF.